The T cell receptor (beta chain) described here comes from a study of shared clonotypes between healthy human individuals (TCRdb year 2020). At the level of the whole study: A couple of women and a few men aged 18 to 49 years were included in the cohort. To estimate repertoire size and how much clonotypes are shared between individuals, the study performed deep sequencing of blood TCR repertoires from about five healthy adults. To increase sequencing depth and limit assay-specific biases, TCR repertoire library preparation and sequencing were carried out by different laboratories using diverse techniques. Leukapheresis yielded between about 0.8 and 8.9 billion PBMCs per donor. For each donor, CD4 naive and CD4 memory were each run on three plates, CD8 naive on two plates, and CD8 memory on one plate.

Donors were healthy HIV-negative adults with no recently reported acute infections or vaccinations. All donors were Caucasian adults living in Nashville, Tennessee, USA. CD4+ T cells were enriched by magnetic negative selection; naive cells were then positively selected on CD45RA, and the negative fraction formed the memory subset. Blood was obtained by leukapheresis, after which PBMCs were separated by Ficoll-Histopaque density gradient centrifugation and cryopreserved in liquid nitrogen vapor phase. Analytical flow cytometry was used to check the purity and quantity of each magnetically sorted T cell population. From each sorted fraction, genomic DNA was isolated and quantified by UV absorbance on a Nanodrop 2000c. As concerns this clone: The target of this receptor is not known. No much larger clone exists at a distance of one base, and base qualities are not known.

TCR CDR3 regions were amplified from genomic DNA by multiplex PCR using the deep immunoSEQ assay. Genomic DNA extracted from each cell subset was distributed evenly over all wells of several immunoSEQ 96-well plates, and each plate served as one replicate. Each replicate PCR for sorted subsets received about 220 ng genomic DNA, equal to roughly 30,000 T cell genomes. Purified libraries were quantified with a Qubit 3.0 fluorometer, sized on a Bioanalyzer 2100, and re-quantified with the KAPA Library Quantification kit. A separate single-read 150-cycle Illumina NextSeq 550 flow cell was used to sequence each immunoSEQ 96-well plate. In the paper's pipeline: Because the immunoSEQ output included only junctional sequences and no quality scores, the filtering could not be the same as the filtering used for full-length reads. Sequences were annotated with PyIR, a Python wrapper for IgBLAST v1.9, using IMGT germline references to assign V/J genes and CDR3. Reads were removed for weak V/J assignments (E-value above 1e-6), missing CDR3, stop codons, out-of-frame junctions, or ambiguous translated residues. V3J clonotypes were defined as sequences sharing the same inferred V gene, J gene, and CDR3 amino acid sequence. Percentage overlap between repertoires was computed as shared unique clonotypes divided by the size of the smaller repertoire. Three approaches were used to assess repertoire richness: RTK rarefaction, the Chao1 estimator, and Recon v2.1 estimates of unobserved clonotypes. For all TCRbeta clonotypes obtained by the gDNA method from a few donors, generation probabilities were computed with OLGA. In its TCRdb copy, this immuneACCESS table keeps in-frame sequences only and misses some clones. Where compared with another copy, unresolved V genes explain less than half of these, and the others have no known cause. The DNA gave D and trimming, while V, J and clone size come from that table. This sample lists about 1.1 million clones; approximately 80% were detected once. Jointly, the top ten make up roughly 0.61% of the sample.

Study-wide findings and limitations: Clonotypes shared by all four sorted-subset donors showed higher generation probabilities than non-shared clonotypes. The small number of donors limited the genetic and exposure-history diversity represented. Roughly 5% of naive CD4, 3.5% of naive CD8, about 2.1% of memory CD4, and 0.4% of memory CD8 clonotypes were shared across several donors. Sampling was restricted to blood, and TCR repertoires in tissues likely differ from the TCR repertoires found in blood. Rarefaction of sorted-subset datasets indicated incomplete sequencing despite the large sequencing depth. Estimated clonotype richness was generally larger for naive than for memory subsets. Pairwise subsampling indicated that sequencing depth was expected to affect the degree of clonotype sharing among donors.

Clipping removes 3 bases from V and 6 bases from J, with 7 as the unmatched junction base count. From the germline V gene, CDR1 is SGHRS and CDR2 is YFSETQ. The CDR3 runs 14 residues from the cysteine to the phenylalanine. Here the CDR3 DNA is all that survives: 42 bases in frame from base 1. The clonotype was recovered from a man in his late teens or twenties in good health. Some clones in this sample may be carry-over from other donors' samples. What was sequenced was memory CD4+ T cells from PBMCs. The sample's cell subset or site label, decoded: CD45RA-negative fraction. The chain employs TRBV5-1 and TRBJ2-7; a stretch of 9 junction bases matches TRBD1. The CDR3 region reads CASSWNRGPSEQYF. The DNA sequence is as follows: TGCGCCAGCAGCTGGAACAGGGGGCCCTCCGAGCAGTACTTC.